This T cell receptor (beta chain) was recorded in a study of blood T cell repertoires in COVID-19. Profiling relied on immunoSEQ multiplex PCR, and the TCRdb table lists in-frame clones only, not all of them. The table records a few hundred thousand clones, roughly 86% of them present only once. Germline CDR1 and CDR2: SEHNR and FQNEAQ (reference sequence). V shed 1 base and J shed 6 bases, with 4 bases lying between them. The CDR3 extends over 11 amino acids. This clone was detected only once. The V and J genes are TRBV7-9 and TRBJ2-7; D gene uncertain. This receptor was obtained from a man aged 35-49 years who had recovered from COVID-19. The specimen was peripheral blood. CDR3: CASSLGPEQYF. The CDR3 DNA sequence: TGTGCCAGCAGCTTAGGGCCCGAGCAGTACTTC.